These T cell receptor beta chains were read from a single sample in a study of OX40 agonist ivuxolimab in advanced cancers. This table comes from immunoSEQ multiplex PCR, and its TCRdb copy is limited to in-frame clones, with some not included. Of around 60,000 clones in the sample, around 79% were seen once. The source was CD4+ or CD8+ T cells sorted from blood, collected in a trial of the OX40 agonist ivuxolimab. These receptors all stem from an adult with an advanced solid tumor such as melanoma, head and neck, liver or kidney cancer. The CDR3 runs from the conserved cysteine through the conserved F or W. The D gene is left open where the match is weak. Clone size appears in some rows only: once, few, many, or a class for an expanded clone.

clone size: few
J gene: TRBJ2-3
V gene: TRBV11-2
D gene: TRBD2
CDR3 DNA: TGTGCCAGCAGCTTCGGCTCTAGCGGGGGGTATAGGGCAGATACGCAGTATTTT
CDR3 protein: CASSFGSSGGYRADTQYF

clone size: NA
J gene: TRBJ1-5
V gene: TRBV5-1
D gene: TRBD1
CDR3 DNA: TGCGCCAGCAGCTTGGGGTCAGGGGGCAGTAATCAGCCCCAGCATTTT
CDR3 protein: CASSLGSGGSNQPQHF

clone size: NA
J gene: TRBJ1-2
V gene: TRBV29-1
D gene: NA
CDR3 DNA: TGCAGCGTTGCCAGCGGAGTAGGGTATGGCTACACCTTC
CDR3 protein: CSVASGVGYGYTF

clone size: many
J gene: TRBJ1-1
V gene: TRBV2
D gene: NA
CDR3 DNA: TGTGCCAGCAGTGAGCAGGGAACCGGCACTGAAGCTTTCTTT
CDR3 protein: CASSEQGTGTEAFF

clone size: NA
J gene: TRBJ2-2
V gene: TRBV5-1
D gene: NA
CDR3 DNA: TGCGCCAGCAGTCAAGCAGGGGTGAACACCGGGGAGCTGTTTTTT
CDR3 protein: CASSQAGVNTGELFF

clone size: NA
J gene: TRBJ1-1
V gene: TRBV6-1
D gene: NA
CDR3 DNA: TGTGCCAGCAGTGAAGTGGGAGAAAGCTGGGGAGCTTTCTTT
CDR3 protein: CASSEVGESWGAFF

clone size: NA
J gene: TRBJ2-7
V gene: TRBV19
D gene: NA
CDR3 DNA: TGTGCCAGTACGGGGAGCCTCTACGAGCAGTACTTC
CDR3 protein: CASTGSLYEQYF

clone size: NA
J gene: TRBJ2-7
V gene: TRBV5-6
D gene: TRBD2
CDR3 DNA: TGTGCCAGCAGCTTGCCGACCGGAGGGAGGGCCTACGAGCAGTACTTC
CDR3 protein: CASSLPTGGRAYEQYF

clone size: NA
J gene: TRBJ1-1
V gene: TRBV10-3
D gene: NA
CDR3 DNA: TGTGCCATCACGCAGTCTTGGAACACTGAAGCTTTCTTT
CDR3 protein: CAITQSWNTEAFF

clone size: NA
J gene: TRBJ1-5
V gene: TRBV27
D gene: NA
CDR3 DNA: TGTGCCAGCAGACAGGCAGGGCACTATCAGCCCCAGCATTTT
CDR3 protein: CASRQAGHYQPQHF

clone size: NA
J gene: TRBJ2-5
V gene: TRBV14
D gene: NA
CDR3 DNA: TGTGCCAGCAGCCATATCGAGACCCAGTACTTC
CDR3 protein: CASSHIETQYF

clone size: NA
J gene: TRBJ2-5
V gene: TRBV6-1
D gene: NA
CDR3 DNA: TGTGCCAGTCGTGTGGGGCGGACAGAGGAAGAGACCCAGTACTTC
CDR3 protein: CASRVGRTEEETQYF

clone size: NA
J gene: TRBJ2-7
V gene: TRBV18
D gene: TRBD1
CDR3 DNA: TGTGCCAGCTCACCGGGGAGAGGACAGGGGGGCGAGCAGTACTTC
CDR3 protein: CASSPGRGQGGEQYF

clone size: few
J gene: TRBJ2-2
V gene: TRBV6-1
D gene: NA
CDR3 DNA: TGTGCCAGCAGTGAAGGGACTACCGGGGAGCTGTTTTTT
CDR3 protein: CASSEGTTGELFF

clone size: NA
J gene: TRBJ2-7
V gene: TRBV4-1
D gene: NA
CDR3 DNA: TGCGCCAGCAGCCAAGAAAGGACAAGCACCTACGAGCAGTACTTC
CDR3 protein: CASSQERTSTYEQYF

clone size: NA
J gene: TRBJ2-3
V gene: TRBV11-2
D gene: NA
CDR3 DNA: TGTGCCAGCAGCTTAGGTCCAGATACGCAGTATTTT
CDR3 protein: CASSLGPDTQYF

clone size: NA
J gene: TRBJ1-2
V gene: TRBV5-5
D gene: TRBD1
CDR3 DNA: TGTGCCAGCAGCTCTGTCCCGGGACAGGGAAGGTATGGCTACACCTTC
CDR3 protein: CASSSVPGQGRYGYTF

clone size: NA
J gene: TRBJ2-2
V gene: TRBV5-4
D gene: TRBD2
CDR3 DNA: TGTGCCAGCAGCCCGGGCGGGGGAAACACCGGGGAGCTGTTTTTT
CDR3 protein: CASSPGGGNTGELFF

clone size: NA
J gene: TRBJ2-7
V gene: TRBV5-1
D gene: NA
CDR3 DNA: TGCGCCAGCAGCTTGGCTCCCAGGGTCGCAAGCTACGAGCAGTACTTC
CDR3 protein: CASSLAPRVASYEQYF

clone size: once
J gene: TRBJ2-4
V gene: TRBV2
D gene: TRBD1
CDR3 DNA: TGTGCCAGCAGATTGACAGGGGGCGCCAAAAACATTCAGTACTTC
CDR3 protein: CASRLTGGAKNIQYF

clone size: NA
J gene: TRBJ1-5
V gene: TRBV7-2
D gene: NA
CDR3 DNA: TGTGCCAGCCCAATTAGGGGGAACTACAATCAGCCCCAGCATTTT
CDR3 protein: CASPIRGNYNQPQHF

clone size: few
J gene: TRBJ1-1
V gene: TRBV4-1
D gene: TRBD1
CDR3 DNA: TGCGCCAGCAGCCAGGGACAGGGGGGCTACTCTATGAACACTGAAGCTTTCTTT
CDR3 protein: CASSQGQGGYSMNTEAFF

clone size: NA
J gene: TRBJ2-7
V gene: TRBV27
D gene: TRBD2
CDR3 DNA: TGTGCCAGCAGAAGAGCGGGAGCGCTCAACGAGCAGTACTTC
CDR3 protein: CASRRAGALNEQYF

clone size: NA
J gene: TRBJ1-2
V gene: TRBV6-5
D gene: NA
CDR3 DNA: TGTGCCAGCAATGGAGGGGAAACCTATGGCTACACCTTC
CDR3 protein: CASNGGETYGYTF